These 17 T cell receptor beta chains share one sample of origin, sequenced in a study of blood T cell repertoires in COVID-19. TCRdb keeps only in-frame clones here, not all; method: immunoSEQ multiplex PCR. The table includes around 250,000 clones, 75% to 95% detected once. Sequencing was performed on PBMCs or T cells enriched from blood (not recorded which). The source is a man in his forties or fifties who had been exposed to COVID-19.

The chain couples TRBV24-1 to TRBJ2-3; possibly TRBD1 for D (6 bases). The CDR3 has 18 amino acids. V lost 1 base and J 0 bases, leaving 16 bases between the germline ends. Germline V lookup: CDR1 KGHDR, CDR2 SFDVKD. The CDR3 here is CATSDFPAGETSTDTQYF. The CDR3 DNA sequence: TGTGCCACCAGTGATTTTCCCGCAGGGGAGACTAGCACAGATACGCAGTATTTT.

The V gene is TRBV28, the J gene TRBJ1-4; TRBD1 might be the D (5 bases). From germline, CDR1 is MDHEN and CDR2 SYDVKM. Trimming removed 2 bases at V and 5 bases at J, with 21 bases between. The CDR3 loop spans 18 amino acids. The CDR3 region has the DNA TGTGCCAGCAGTTTACTGGTAGTCTGGGGCAGCACAAATGAAAAACTGTTTTTT. Protein sequence: CASSLLVVWGSTNEKLFF.

This chain uses TRBV25-1 with TRBJ1-2; 8 bases are shared with TRBD1. CDR1 is MGHDK, CDR2 SYGVNS, per germline. V trimming: 10 bases; J trimming: 8 bases; junction bases outside the gene matches: 9. The CDR3 loop spans 12 amino acids. The CDR3 DNA follows: TGTGCCACCCAGCAGGGGGCGGGAGGCTACACCTTC. It yields the protein CATQQGAGGYTF.

The chain couples TRBV7-9 to TRBJ2-1; 11 bases are shared with TRBD2. Per germline, CDR1 SEHNR and CDR2 FQNEAQ (reference sequence). CDR3 size: 14 residues. V shed 8 bases and J 4 bases; nucleotides not matched to a gene: 4. The CDR3 is CASLAGGRYNEQFF. CDR3 in DNA: TGTGCCAGCTTAGCGGGAGGGCGGTACAATGAGCAGTTCTTC.

The chain couples TRBV6-5 to TRBJ1-2; D might be TRBD1 (5 bases). Germline CDR1 MNHEY, CDR2 SVGAGI. The length of the CDR3 is 15 residues. The germline V and J ends were trimmed by 2 bases and 6 bases, with 16 bases remaining between them. The CDR3 reads CASSYDYQGRHGYTF. The CDR3 DNA sequence: TGTGCCAGCAGTTACGATTACCAGGGCCGCCATGGCTACACCTTC.

This chain joins TRBV18 and TRBJ1-3, with 10 bases aligning to TRBD1. This CDR3 is 22 amino acids long. V gave up 5 bases and J gave up 0 bases; unmatched junction bases: 22. CDR1 is KGHSH, CDR2 LQKENI, per germline. The CDR3 coding sequence is TGTGCCAGCTCAGGTCCGGGACAGGGACAGGGGACAGTCCCGATCTCTGGAAACACCATATATTTT. Its translation is CASSGPGQGQGTVPISGNTIYF.

This clone appeared a single time. V and J are TRBV12-3 or TRBV12-4 and TRBJ2-5; 7 positions match TRBD1. The CDR3 has 13 amino acids. V was pared by 6 bases and J by 5 bases, with 6 bases of the junction left unmatched. For the CDR3, the DNA is TGTGCCAGCAGCCTCGACAGGGCGGAGACCCAGTACTTC. Protein product: CASSLDRAETQYF.

This chain links TRBV4-3 with TRBJ1-3; tentative D call: TRBD1 (6 bases). The CDR3 runs to 14 residues. Germline values: CDR1 LGHNA, CDR2 YSLEER. Trimming stripped 5 bases from V and 0 bases from J, with 8 bases between. The CDR3 is CASSGQYSGNTIYF. CDR3 nucleotide sequence: TGCGCCAGCAGCGGACAGTACTCTGGAAACACCATATATTTT.

This clone came up a few times. The V gene is TRBV27, the J gene TRBJ2-1, with a tentative D call TRBD1 (5 bases). Trimming left V 2 bases short and J 2 bases short, with 19 bases between. The germline CDR1 and CDR2 sequences are MNHEY and SMNVEV (reference sequence). The CDR3 runs to 18 residues. As DNA, the CDR3 is TGTGCCAGCAGTTTAGGGGCTTGGGGCAGGGTGACCTACAATGAGCAGTTCTTC. Protein: CASSLGAWGRVTYNEQFF.

J is TRBJ2-3 and V is TRBV3-1 (or the pseudogene TRBV3-2); possibly TRBD2 for D (5 bases). From germline, CDR1 is LGHDT and CDR2 YNNKEL (reference sequence). Trimming pared 0 bases from V and 2 bases from J, leaving 12 bases between. The CDR3 covers 16 residues. CDR3 bases: TGTGCCAGCAGCCAAGATATCGGCGGGTACACAGATACGCAGTATTTT. Amino acid sequence: CASSQDIGGYTDTQYF.

The chain has TRBV5-1 and TRBJ2-7; TRBD1 agrees at 10 bases. V shed 4 bases and J 6 bases; nucleotides not matched to a gene: 7. This CDR3 region has 14 residues. Germline CDR1 reads SGHRS; CDR2 reads YFSETQ. The CDR3 loop reads CASSPGQGVGEQYF. CDR3 bases: TGCGCCAGCAGCCCTGGACAGGGGGTGGGCGAGCAGTACTTC.

The chain recombines TRBV3-1 (or the pseudogene TRBV3-2) with TRBJ1-4, with 9 positions matching TRBD1. This CDR3 contains 19 residues. Germline V lookup: CDR1 LGHDT, CDR2 YNNKEL (reference sequence). The V and J ends lost 4 bases and 2 bases, in that order; junction bases with no gene match: 14. This CDR3 is CASSRVTGGPIATNEKLFF. In nucleotides, the CDR3 is TGTGCCAGCAGCCGGGTAACAGGGGGCCCTATTGCCACTAATGAAAAACTGTTTTTT.

The count of this clone is one. The CDR3 here is CASSPSQGGIGPEAFF. The CDR3, as DNA: TGTGCCAGCTCACCATCCCAGGGAGGTATCGGGCCTGAAGCTTTCTTT. This chain joins TRBV18 and TRBJ1-1; TRBD1 is a possible D gene (5 bases). Germline V gene data show CDR1 as KGHSH and CDR2 as LQKENI. Trimming removed 2 bases from V and 6 bases from J, with 19 bases in between. This CDR3 has 16 residues.

V gene TRBV5-1 combines with J gene TRBJ1-6, with 9 bases matching TRBD1. CDR1 SGHRS and CDR2 YFSETQ come from the germline V gene. V lost 4 bases and J lost 7; bases outside the gene matches: 3. CDR3 length: 14 residues. The chain's CDR3 is CASSSGQGNSPLHF. The CDR3 nucleotides are TGCGCCAGCAGCAGTGGACAGGGGAATTCACCCCTCCACTTT.

This rearrangement joins TRBV11-2 to TRBJ1-2; D is uncertain. This CDR3 region has 14 residues. Trimming removed 4 bases from V and 8 bases from J, with 17 bases in between. Germline CDR1 reads SGHAT; CDR2 reads FQNNGV. This CDR3 reads CASSSPVRGGGYTF. The CDR3 DNA reads as TGTGCCAGCAGCTCTCCCGTACGGGGAGGAGGCTACACCTTC.

The V call is TRBV20-1, the J call TRBJ2-1, with 8 bases that match TRBD1. The CDR3 is 10 residues long. Per the germline V gene, CDR1 is DFQATT and CDR2 is SNEGSKA (reference sequence). Trimming took 5 bases from V and 13 from J; bases not matched to a gene: 4. The CDR3: CSAVDREQFF. CDR3 bases: TGCAGTGCTGTGGACAGGGAACAGTTCTTC.

In its sample, this clone was seen a few times. The rearrangement links TRBV19 to TRBJ2-7, with TRBD2 matching over 10 bases. This CDR3 is 15 amino acids long. The V gene's germline CDR1 is LNHDA and CDR2 SQIVND (reference sequence). Trimming cost V 6 bases and J 5 bases; bases outside gene matches: 10. The CDR3 nucleotides are TGTGCCAGTAGCAGAACTAGCGGGATAGGTGACGAGCAGTACTTC. Protein: CASSRTSGIGDEQYF.